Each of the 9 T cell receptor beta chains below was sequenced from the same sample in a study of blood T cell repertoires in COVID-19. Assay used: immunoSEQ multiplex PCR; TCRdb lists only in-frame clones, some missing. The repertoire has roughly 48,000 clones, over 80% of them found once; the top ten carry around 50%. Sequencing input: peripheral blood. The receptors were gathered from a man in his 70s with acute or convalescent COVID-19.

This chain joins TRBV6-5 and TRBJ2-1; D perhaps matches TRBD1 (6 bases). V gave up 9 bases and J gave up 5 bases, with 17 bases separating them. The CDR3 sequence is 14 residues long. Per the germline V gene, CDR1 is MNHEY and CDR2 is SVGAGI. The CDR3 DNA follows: TGTGCCAGGGAGACAGGCCCAGGGAACAATGAGCAGTTCTTC. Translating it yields CARETGPGNNEQFF.

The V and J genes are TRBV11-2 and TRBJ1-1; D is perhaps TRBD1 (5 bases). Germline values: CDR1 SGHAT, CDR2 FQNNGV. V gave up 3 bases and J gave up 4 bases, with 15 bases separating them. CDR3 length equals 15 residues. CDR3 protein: CASSFRVGLGTEAFF. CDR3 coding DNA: TGTGCCAGCAGCTTCAGGGTGGGGTTGGGCACTGAAGCTTTCTTT.

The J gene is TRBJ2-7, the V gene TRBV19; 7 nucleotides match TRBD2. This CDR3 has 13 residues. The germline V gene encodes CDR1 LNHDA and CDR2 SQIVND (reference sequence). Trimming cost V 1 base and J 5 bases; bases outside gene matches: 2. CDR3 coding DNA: TGTGCCAGTAGTATAGGGCTAGCGGACGAGCAGTACTTC. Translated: CASSIGLADEQYF.

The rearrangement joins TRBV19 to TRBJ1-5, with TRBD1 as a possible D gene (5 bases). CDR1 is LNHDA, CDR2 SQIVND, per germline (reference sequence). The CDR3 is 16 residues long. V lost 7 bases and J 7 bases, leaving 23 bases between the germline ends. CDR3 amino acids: CASTVNGVWGRQPQHF. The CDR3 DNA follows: TGTGCCAGTACCGTCAATGGGGTTTGGGGGAGGCAGCCCCAGCATTTT.

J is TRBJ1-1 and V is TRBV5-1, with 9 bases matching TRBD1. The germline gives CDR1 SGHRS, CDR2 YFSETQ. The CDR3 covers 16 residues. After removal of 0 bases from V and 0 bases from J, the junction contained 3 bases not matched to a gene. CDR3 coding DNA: TGCGCCAGCAGCTTGGGTGGGACAGGGATGAACACTGAAGCTTTCTTT. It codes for CASSLGGTGMNTEAFF.

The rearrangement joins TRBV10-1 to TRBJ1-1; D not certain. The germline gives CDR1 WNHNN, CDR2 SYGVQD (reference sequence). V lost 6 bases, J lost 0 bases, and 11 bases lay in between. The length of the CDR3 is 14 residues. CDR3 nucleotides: TGCGCCAGCAGGACACGAGCCATGAACACTGAAGCTTTCTTT. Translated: CASRTRAMNTEAFF.

This CDR3 is CASRTANTGELFF. The CDR3 DNA follows: TGTGCCAGTCGGACAGCGAACACCGGGGAGCTGTTTTTT. The rearrangement uses TRBV30 and TRBJ2-2; D perhaps matches TRBD1 (6 bases). Germline V CDR1 and CDR2: GTSNPN, SVGIG (reference sequence). CDR3 length: 13 amino acids. Trimming pared 8 bases from V and 0 bases from J, leaving 10 bases between.

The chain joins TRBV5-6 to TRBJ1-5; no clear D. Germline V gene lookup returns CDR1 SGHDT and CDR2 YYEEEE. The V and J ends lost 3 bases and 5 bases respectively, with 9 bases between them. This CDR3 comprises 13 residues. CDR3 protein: CASSSRRDQPQHF. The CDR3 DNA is TGTGCCAGCAGCTCCCGACGGGATCAGCCCCAGCATTTT.

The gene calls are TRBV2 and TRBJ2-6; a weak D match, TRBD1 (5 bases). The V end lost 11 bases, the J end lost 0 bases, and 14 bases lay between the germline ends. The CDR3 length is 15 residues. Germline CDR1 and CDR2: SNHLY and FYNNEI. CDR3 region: CAGHTGDSGANVLTF. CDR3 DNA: TGTGCCGGACACACAGGCGACTCTGGGGCCAACGTCCTGACTTTC.